This T cell receptor beta chain was recovered during a study of CD8 T cells in ankylosing spondylitis. This clonotype has at least ten counts. TCRdb analysed the 5' RACE reads with MiXCR anew, one entry per CDR3 protein. The repertoire consists of around 88,000 distinct CDR3 sequences, with approximately 9% occurring once and the leading ten covering approximately 4.6%. The CDR3 has 15 residues. With 2 bases removed from V and 6 bases from J, the gap between germline ends came to 13 bases. The source of this sequence is a male donor with ankylosing spondylitis or in good health (not recorded which). The chain joins TRBV12-3 or TRBV12-4 to TRBJ1-4, with D possibly being TRBD1 (6 bases). The specimen sequenced was blood, either unsorted or a sorted T cell fraction (not recorded which). CDR3 in DNA: TGTGCCAGCAGTTTAAGGACAGTCCATGATGAAAAACTGTTTTTT. It is translated as CASSLRTVHDEKLFF.